This paragraph covers one TCR beta chain sequence. Sequenced by immunoSEQ multiplex PCR; TCRdb stores in-frame clones only, minus some. The table lists some 60,000 clones, just over 90% of them singletons. This sample was included in a study of T cell changes during pregnancy in multiple sclerosis. V lost 6 bases, J lost 2 bases, and 5 bases stayed unmatched. This CDR3 is built from 16 residues. CDR1 SNHLY and CDR2 FYNNEI come from the germline V gene. This chain links TRBV2 with TRBJ2-3; 13 bases line up with TRBD2. Material: peripheral blood, obtained in the second trimester of pregnancy. The clonotype originates from a female donor with multiple sclerosis, enrolled in a pregnancy study. CDR3 nucleotides: TGTGCCAGCAGCTACGGGACTAGCGGGGACACAGATACGCAGTATTTT. Its protein product is CASSYGTSGDTDTQYF.